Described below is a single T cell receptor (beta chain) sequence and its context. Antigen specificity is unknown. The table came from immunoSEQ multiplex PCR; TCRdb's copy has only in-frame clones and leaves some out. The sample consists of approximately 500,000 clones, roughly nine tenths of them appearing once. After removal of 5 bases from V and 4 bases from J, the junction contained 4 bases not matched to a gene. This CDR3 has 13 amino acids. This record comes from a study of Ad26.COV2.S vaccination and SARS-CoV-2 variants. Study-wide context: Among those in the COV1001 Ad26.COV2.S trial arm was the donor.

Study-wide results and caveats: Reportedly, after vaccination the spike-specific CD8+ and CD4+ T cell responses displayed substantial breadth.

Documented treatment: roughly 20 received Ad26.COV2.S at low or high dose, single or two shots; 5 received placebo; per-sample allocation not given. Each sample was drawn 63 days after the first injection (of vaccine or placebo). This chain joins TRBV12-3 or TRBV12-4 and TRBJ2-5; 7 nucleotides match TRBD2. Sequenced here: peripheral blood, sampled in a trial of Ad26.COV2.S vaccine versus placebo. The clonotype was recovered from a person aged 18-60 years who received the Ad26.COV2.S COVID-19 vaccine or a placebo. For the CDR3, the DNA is TGTGCCAGCAGTCCAACGGGGGGAGAGACCCAGTACTTC. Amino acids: CASSPTGGETQYF.